The source of this T cell receptor beta chain is a study of blood T cell repertoires in COVID-19. About the research overall: Sample material is recorded as cDNA or gDNA derived from T cells, B-cell-depleted T cells, or PBMCs.

Trimming took 4 bases from V and 1 from J, leaving 8 bases between them. CDR1 SGHRS and CDR2 YFSETQ come from the germline V gene. CDR3 length equals 13 residues. Per the study methods: Quantification of nucleated cells was approximated via reference gene primer amplification. Sequenced by immunoSEQ multiplex PCR; TCRdb stores in-frame clones only, minus some. V and J calls plus clone size are reproduced from that table; the DNA served to infer D and trimming. The table shows about 140,000 clones, with over 70% occurring only once. This clonotype originated in a man aged 50-60 years with active or convalescent COVID-19. Sequencing input: peripheral blood. V usage is TRBV5-1 and J usage is TRBJ1-1; no reliable D call. The CDR3 DNA follows: TGCGCCAGCAGCCCCGGGGAGAACACTGAAGCTTTCTTT. As protein: CASSPGENTEAFF.